This T cell receptor (beta chain) comes out of a study of early T cells in non-severe SARS-CoV-2 infection. Attachment of unique molecular identifiers to individual cDNA molecules was performed. A single record per CDR3 protein comes from TCRdb applying MiXCR to the 5' RACE reads. Of approximately 65,000 distinct CDR3 sequences in the sample, about 11% are singletons; the top ten hold roughly 3%. This clonotype was seen more than once but under ten times. Per the germline V gene, CDR1 is WSHSY and CDR2 is SAAADI. This CDR3 spans 13 amino acids. Trimming shortened V by 3 bases and J by 5 bases, and 10 bases separated the two germline ends.

The chain links TRBV10-2 to TRBJ1-1; D is undetermined. This specimen consisted of whole blood, obtained at baseline. The sequence was obtained from an adult who was a healthcare worker with PCR-confirmed SARS-CoV-2 infection or an uninfected control (not recorded which). Written as DNA, the CDR3 is TGCGCCAGCAGTGAATGGGAGGGAACTGAAGCTTTCTTT. It yields the protein CASSEWEGTEAFF.